The 27 T cell receptor beta chains reported below all come from one sample, sequenced in a study of control samples from healthy donors and cancer patients. Sequenced by immunoSEQ multiplex PCR; TCRdb stores in-frame clones only, minus some. The table has about 120,000 clones, approximately 90% seen once. Sequenced material: blood. The receptors originated from a man between 35 and 55 years old in good health.

The rearrangement links TRBV5-5 to TRBJ1-5; possible D gene TRBD1, 5 bases. The CDR3 contains 16 residues. Germline V gene lookup returns CDR1 SGHKS and CDR2 YYEKEE (reference sequence). V was shortened by 4 bases and J by 7 bases, with 21 bases between the two germline ends. CDR3 bases: TGTGCCAGCAGCCCAAGGGGCGACAGTTCTATGCAGCCCCAGCATTTT. The encoded protein is CASSPRGDSSMQPQHF.

The CDR3 protein is CASSQASTEAFF. The CDR3 DNA reads TGTGCCAGCAGCCAAGCAAGCACTGAAGCTTTCTTT. J is TRBJ1-1 and V is TRBV3-1 (or the pseudogene TRBV3-2); no clear D gene. Germline lookup yields CDR1 LGHDT and CDR2 YNNKEL (reference sequence). V gave up 1 base and J gave up 4 bases, with 4 bases separating them. This CDR3 region has 12 residues.

The chain uses TRBV11-2 and TRBJ2-1; perhaps TRBD2 as D (6 bases). The length of the CDR3 is 13 residues. The V end was cut by 6 bases, the J end by 10 bases, with 16 bases between. Germline CDR1 SGHAT, CDR2 FQNNGV. The CDR3 is CASRGGYQVEQFF. DNA for the CDR3: TGTGCCAGCAGGGGAGGTTACCAGGTGGAGCAGTTCTTC.

CDR3 bases: TGTGCCAGCAGCCGGGGACTAGCGGGGAACACCGGGGAGCTGTTTTTT. This translates into CASSRGLAGNTGELFF. This chain links TRBV5-4 with TRBJ2-2; 12 nucleotides agree with TRBD2. Looked up from germline, CDR1 is SGHNT and CDR2 is YYREEE (reference sequence). There are 16 residues in the CDR3. Unmatched junction bases numbered 2, after V lost 4 bases and J lost 1 base.

The chain combines TRBV10-3 with TRBJ2-7, with D possibly being TRBD1 (5 bases). Germline V gives CDR1 ENHRY, CDR2 SYGVKD. This CDR3 region has 13 residues. The germline V and J ends were trimmed by 5 bases and 4 bases, with 12 bases remaining between them. The CDR3 here is CAISRQKHYEQYF. CDR3 bases: TGTGCCATCAGTCGACAGAAGCATTACGAGCAGTACTTC.

This clone occurred once. The rearrangement joins TRBV27 to TRBJ1-1, with 7 bases aligning to TRBD1. The CDR3 totals 18 residues. Germline V gene data show CDR1 as MNHEY and CDR2 as SMNVEV (reference sequence). V shed 0 bases and J 1 base; nucleotides not matched to a gene: 11. Here the CDR3 reads CASSLSRAGGSSNTEAFF. The CDR3 bases are TGTGCCAGCAGTTTATCGAGGGCAGGGGGGTCTTCGAACACTGAAGCTTTCTTT.

This chain links TRBV7-2 with TRBJ2-7, with 8 nucleotides matching TRBD2. Trimming took 5 bases from V and 3 from J; bases not matched to a gene: 9. Germline V gene data show CDR1 as SGHTA and CDR2 as FQGNSA. CDR3 length equals 15 residues. CDR3 region: CASSHSGGAYYEQYF. The CDR3 DNA reads as TGTGCCAGCAGCCACAGCGGGGGAGCGTACTACGAGCAGTACTTC.

The chain links TRBV2 to TRBJ2-3; no clear D gene. The ends were cut back, 6 bases at V and 1 base at J, with 2 bases in the middle. The CDR3 covers 11 residues. The germline gives CDR1 SNHLY, CDR2 FYNNEI. In DNA, the CDR3 is TGTGCCAGCAGGGGCACAGATACGCAGTATTTT. It is translated as CASRGTDTQYF.

The chain recombines TRBV5-1 with TRBJ1-2; D is unclear. V was clipped by 2 bases and J by 3 bases, with 11 bases between them. Germline CDR1 SGHRS, CDR2 YFSETQ. The CDR3 contains 14 residues. In DNA, the CDR3 is TGCGCCAGCAGCTTCGGAGGAGCAGACTATGGCTACACCTTC. As protein: CASSFGGADYGYTF.

The CDR3 loop is CASRSGTPIYF. CDR3 nucleotides: TGTGCCAGCAGATCCGGGACCCCTATATATTTT. The J gene is TRBJ1-3, the V gene TRBV12-3 or TRBV12-4; tentative D call: TRBD1 (5 bases). The germline V and J ends were trimmed by 6 bases and 13 bases, with 13 bases remaining between them. CDR3 length: 11 residues.

The CDR3 reads CASSLAGPFSGANVLTF. CDR3 bases: TGTGCCAGCAGCTTAGCCGGACCCTTTTCTGGGGCCAACGTCCTGACTTTC. The chain is built from TRBV7-6 and TRBJ2-6; D gene uncertain. With 0 bases removed from V and 1 base from J, the gap between germline ends came to 10 bases. This CDR3 comprises 17 residues. Germline values: CDR1 SGHVS, CDR2 FNYEAQ. Full variable domain (missing parts from reference TRBV7-6 and TRBJ2-6): GAGVSQSPRYKVTKRGQDVALRCDPISGHVSLYWYRQALGQGPEFLTYFNYEAQQDKSGLPNDRFSAERPEGSISTLTIQRTEQRDSAMYRCASSLAGPFSGANVLTFGAGSRLTVL.

The chain carries TRBV11-2 and TRBJ2-7, with D hard to call. Germline V gene lookup returns CDR1 SGHAT and CDR2 FQNNGV. Deletions cut 10 bases from V and 2 bases from J, with 18 bases between. The CDR3 is made up of 14 amino acids. CDR3 sequence: CATSAGPMTYEQYF. The CDR3 DNA is TGTGCCACCTCCGCCGGCCCGATGACCTACGAGCAGTACTTC.

The J gene is TRBJ2-5, the V gene TRBV4-1, with D unclear. Germline CDR1 is MGHRA and CDR2 is YSYEKL. There are 14 residues in the CDR3. The germline V and J ends were trimmed by 4 bases and 1 base, with 10 bases remaining between them. The CDR3 bases are TGCGCCAGCAGCCCCACCCCTACCCAAGAGACCCAGTACTTC. This sequence encodes CASSPTPTQETQYF.

This chain joins TRBV18 and TRBJ1-1; 9 nucleotides match TRBD1. This CDR3 contains 13 residues. The V gene's germline CDR1 is KGHSH and CDR2 LQKENI. V dropped 5 bases and J dropped 7; count of bases not matched to a gene: 5. The DNA for the CDR3 is TGTGCCAGCTCAGCTCGACAGGGGGATGAAGCTTTCTTT. It codes for CASSARQGDEAFF. Full variable domain (missing parts from reference TRBV18 and TRBJ1-1): NAGVMQNPRHLVRRRGQEARLRCSPMKGHSHVYWYRQLPEEGLKFMVYLQKENIIDESGMPKERFSAEFPKEGPSILRIQQVVRGDSAAYFCASSARQGDEAFFGQGTRLTVV.

The chain is built from TRBV5-4 and TRBJ1-4; tentatively, D is TRBD1 (5 bases). Trimming stripped 2 bases from V and 2 bases from J, with 7 bases between. Per the germline V gene, CDR1 is SGHNT and CDR2 is YYREEE (reference sequence). This CDR3 spans 14 amino acids. CDR3: CASSLTGTNEKLFF. As DNA, the CDR3 is TGTGCCAGCAGCTTAACAGGCACTAATGAAAAACTGTTTTTT. Looking up the rest from reference TRBV5-4 and TRBJ1-4 gives the full variable domain: ETGVTQSPTHLIKTRGQQVTLRCSSQSGHNTVSWYQQALGQGPQFIFQYYREEENGRGNFPPRFSGLQFPNYSSELNVNALELDDSALYLCASSLTGTNEKLFFGSGTQLSVL.

CDR3 protein: CASSGRRDQGEAFF. The CDR3 nucleotides are TGTGCCAGCAGCGGCAGACGTGATCAGGGTGAAGCTTTCTTT. The V call is TRBV6-5, the J call TRBJ1-1; a possible D gene is TRBD1 (5 bases). Trimming took 6 bases from V and 7 from J, leaving 18 bases between them. CDR1 MNHEY and CDR2 SVGAGI come from the germline V gene. The CDR3 is 14 amino acids.

The rearrangement joins TRBV9 to TRBJ1-1; tentative D call: TRBD1 (5 bases). Germline V gene lookup returns CDR1 SGDLS and CDR2 YYNGEE. CDR3 length equals 15 residues. Trimming stripped 4 bases from V and 3 bases from J, with 16 bases between. The CDR3 region is CASSPSGGYDTEAFF. DNA of the CDR3: TGTGCCAGCAGCCCATCCGGGGGGTATGACACTGAAGCTTTCTTT. Supplemented by reference TRBV9 and TRBJ1-1, the full variable domain reads DSGVTQTPKHLITATGQRVTLRCSPRSGDLSVYWYQQSLDQGLQFLIQYYNGEERAKGNILERFSAQQFPDLHSELNLSSLELGDSALYFCASSPSGGYDTEAFFGQGTRLTVV.

The chain joins TRBV15 to TRBJ1-1, with TRBD1 identical over 8 bases. Per germline, CDR1 LNHNV and CDR2 YYDKDF (reference sequence). Trimming at V came to 1 base and at J to 3 bases, leaving 4 bases not matched to a gene. The CDR3 contains 15 residues. CDR3 loop: CATSRGRTGHTEAFF. The CDR3 DNA reads TGTGCCACCAGCAGAGGCCGGACAGGGCACACTGAAGCTTTCTTT.

The chain employs TRBV5-1 and TRBJ2-2, with D possibly TRBD1 on 6 matching bases. Germline CDR1 is SGHRS and CDR2 is YFSETQ. V was shortened by 2 bases and J by 4 bases, with 9 bases between the two germline ends. There are 14 residues in the CDR3. CDR3 DNA: TGCGCCAGCAGCTTAGGACAGATCACCGGGGAGCTGTTTTTT. It is translated as CASSLGQITGELFF.

The chain links TRBV18 to TRBJ1-6; D perhaps matches TRBD1 (5 bases). Per the germline V gene, CDR1 is KGHSH and CDR2 is LQKENI. Trimming removed 6 bases from V and 10 bases from J, with 13 bases in between. CDR3 length: 13 amino acids. CDR3: CASSRPGDSPLHF. The CDR3 coding sequence is TGTGCCAGCTCCCGCCCTGGGGACTCACCCCTCCACTTT.

This clone came up once. This same CDR3 is encoded by further DNA sequences in the sample. The rearrangement uses TRBV7-8 and TRBJ1-1; the D gene is possibly TRBD1 (5 bases). CDR3 size: 13 residues. Trimming removed 2 bases at V and 5 bases at J, with 9 bases between. The germline CDR1 and CDR2 sequences are SGHVS and FQNEAQ. CDR3 nucleotide sequence: TGTGCCAGCAGCTTACGGGGCGGAACTGAAGCTTTCTTT. Translating it yields CASSLRGGTEAFF.

This clone was observed a single time. This rearrangement joins TRBV23-1 to TRBJ1-5, with D unresolved. TRBV23-1 is an ORF, with its function uncertain. The V and J ends lost 0 bases and 3 bases respectively, with 9 bases between them. The CDR3 is made up of 15 amino acids. In DNA form, the CDR3 reads TGCGCCAGCAGTCAATCGGCCGAAAACAATCAGCCCCAGCATTTT. Protein product: CASSQSAENNQPQHF.

The chain carries TRBV27 and TRBJ1-5; the D gene is possibly TRBD1 (6 bases). Germline V lookup: CDR1 MNHEY, CDR2 SMNVEV (reference sequence). The CDR3 extends over 12 amino acids. The germline V and J ends were trimmed by 5 bases and 5 bases, with 7 bases remaining between them. The CDR3 coding sequence is TGTGCCAGCAGTACAGGGTATCAGCCCCAGCATTTT. As protein: CASSTGYQPQHF.

This chain connects TRBV27 to TRBJ2-1, with TRBD2 matching 11 bases. Germline V gene data show CDR1 as MNHEY and CDR2 as SMNVEV (reference sequence). The V and J ends lost 6 bases and 5 bases, in that order; junction bases with no gene match: 6. The CDR3 is 15 amino acids. DNA for the CDR3: TGTGCCAGCAGGAAACTAGCGGGGGTCGACAATGAGCAGTTCTTC. This gives the protein CASRKLAGVDNEQFF.

The chain has TRBV5-4 and TRBJ1-1; D unresolved. The CDR3 covers 13 residues. V lost 4 bases and J 1 base, leaving 8 bases between the germline ends. Per germline, CDR1 SGHNT and CDR2 YYREEE (reference sequence). CDR3 DNA sequence: TGTGCCAGCAGCGGCGGCAAGAACACTGAAGCTTTCTTT. It translates to CASSGGKNTEAFF.

The chain joins TRBV7-8 to TRBJ2-3; maybe TRBD1 (5 bases). V was trimmed by 7 bases and J by 2 bases, leaving 13 bases between them. The CDR3 covers 14 residues. Germline CDR1 reads SGHVS; CDR2 reads FQNEAQ. In DNA, the CDR3 is TGTGCCAGCACCGATGGGGCTTACACAGATACGCAGTATTTT. Translating gives CASTDGAYTDTQYF.

The V and J genes are TRBV2 and TRBJ1-2; D gene ambiguous. This CDR3 is 13 amino acids long. V lost 1 base and J lost 5, with 8 bases in between. The germline gives CDR1 SNHLY, CDR2 FYNNEI. The DNA for the CDR3 is TGTGCCAGCAGTGAAGGGGTGATATATGGCTACACCTTC. Translated, it gives CASSEGVIYGYTF. The full variable domain, completed using reference TRBV2 and TRBJ1-2, is EPEVTQTPSHQVTQMGQEVILRCVPISNHLYFYWYRQILGQKVEFLVSFYNNEISEKSEIFDDQFSVERPDGSNFTLKIRSTKLEDSAMYFCASSEGVIYGYTFGSGTRLTVV.